The sequence of this T cell receptor beta chain was determined in a study of T cell responses to AZD1222 COVID-19 vaccine. TCRdb's table, derived via immunoSEQ multiplex PCR, lists solely in-frame clones and lacks some. The sample consists of about 140,000 clones, around 92% of them appearing once. Study conclusions and caveats: The CD4 TCRs associated with vaccination extended across spike and predominated at 160-218 and 743-854. Just 5 to 7 people given AZD1222 tested seropositive at baseline.

With 3 bases removed from V and 6 bases from J, the gap between germline ends came to 12 bases. The germline CDR1 and CDR2 sequences are MNHEY and SVGEGT. This CDR3 is 14 amino acids long. Points on this clone: Its antigen remains unidentified.

The receptor was derived from an adult in good health. V is TRBV6-2 or TRBV6-3 and J is TRBJ2-1; D perhaps matches TRBD2 (6 bases). Sequencing used peripheral blood, obtained on day 0 of AZD1222 vaccination. The CDR3 loop reads CASSYSGIVNEQFF. The CDR3 nucleotides are TGTGCCAGCAGTTATAGCGGCATAGTCAATGAGCAGTTCTTC.